The T cell receptor beta chain described here comes from a study of blood T cell repertoires in COVID-19. CDR3 length: 15 amino acids. Methods used by the authors: Reference gene primer amplification in the assay estimated nucleated cell counts. Clones were sequenced by immunoSEQ multiplex PCR, and TCRdb holds only the in-frame ones, with some missing. The V and J calls and clone size are taken from that table; D and trimming were inferred from the DNA. The sample holds 100,000 to 150,000 clones; less than 85% are singletons and the top ten take more than 0.8%. This sequence was found in a human donor with acute or convalescent COVID-19. The donor label of this sample is uncertain. This chain connects TRBV21-1 to TRBJ2-7; the DNA was not used to check the table's D call, TRBD2. TRBV21-1 is tagged as a pseudogene. The source material was peripheral blood. The CDR3 nucleotides read TGTGCCAGCAACGGGAGAGTCGCAGGGAAATACGAGCAGTACGTC. Its translation: CASNGRVAGKYEQYV.